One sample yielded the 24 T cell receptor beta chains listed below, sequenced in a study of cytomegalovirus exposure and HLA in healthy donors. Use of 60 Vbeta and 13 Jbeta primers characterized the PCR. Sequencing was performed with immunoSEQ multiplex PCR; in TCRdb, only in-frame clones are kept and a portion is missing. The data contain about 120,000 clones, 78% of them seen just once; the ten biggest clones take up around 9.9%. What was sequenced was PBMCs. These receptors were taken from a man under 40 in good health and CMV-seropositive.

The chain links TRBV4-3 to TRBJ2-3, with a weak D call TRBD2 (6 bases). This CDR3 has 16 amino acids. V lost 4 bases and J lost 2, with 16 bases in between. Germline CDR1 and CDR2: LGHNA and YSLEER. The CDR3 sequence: CASSPGLLSYTDTQYF. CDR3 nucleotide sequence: TGCGCCAGCAGCCCGGGACTCCTAAGTTACACAGATACGCAGTATTTT.

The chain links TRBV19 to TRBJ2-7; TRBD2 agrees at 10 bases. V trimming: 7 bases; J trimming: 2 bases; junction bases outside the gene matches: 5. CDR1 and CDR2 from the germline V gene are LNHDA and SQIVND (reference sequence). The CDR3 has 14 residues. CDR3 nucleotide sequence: TGTGCCAGTACCACTAGCGGGATTGCCTACGAGCAGTACTTC. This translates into CASTTSGIAYEQYF.

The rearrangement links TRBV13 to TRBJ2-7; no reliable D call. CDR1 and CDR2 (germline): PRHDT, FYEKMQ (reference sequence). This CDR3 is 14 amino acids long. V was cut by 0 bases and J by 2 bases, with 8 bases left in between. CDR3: CASSLGPVTYEQYF. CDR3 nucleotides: TGTGCCAGCAGCTTAGGCCCCGTTACCTACGAGCAGTACTTC.

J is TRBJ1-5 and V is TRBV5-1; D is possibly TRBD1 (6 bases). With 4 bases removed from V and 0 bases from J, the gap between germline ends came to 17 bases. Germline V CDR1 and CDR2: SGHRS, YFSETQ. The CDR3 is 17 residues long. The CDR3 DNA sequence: TGCGCCAGCAGCGCTCGAGGACAGAGTCATAGCAATCAGCCCCAGCATTTT. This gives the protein CASSARGQSHSNQPQHF.

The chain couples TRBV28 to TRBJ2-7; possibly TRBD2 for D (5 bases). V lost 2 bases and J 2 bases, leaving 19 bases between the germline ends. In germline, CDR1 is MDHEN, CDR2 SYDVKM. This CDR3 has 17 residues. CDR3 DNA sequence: TGTGCCAGCAGTTTAGGGGTATCGAGCGGCAAAGCCTACGAGCAGTACTTC. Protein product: CASSLGVSSGKAYEQYF.

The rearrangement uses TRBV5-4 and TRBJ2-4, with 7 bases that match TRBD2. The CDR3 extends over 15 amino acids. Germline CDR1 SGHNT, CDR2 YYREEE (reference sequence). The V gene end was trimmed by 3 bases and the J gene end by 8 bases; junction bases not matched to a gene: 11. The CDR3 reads CASSSLGRGQDIQYF. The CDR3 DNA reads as TGTGCCAGCAGCTCTCTAGGGAGGGGCCAGGACATTCAGTACTTC.

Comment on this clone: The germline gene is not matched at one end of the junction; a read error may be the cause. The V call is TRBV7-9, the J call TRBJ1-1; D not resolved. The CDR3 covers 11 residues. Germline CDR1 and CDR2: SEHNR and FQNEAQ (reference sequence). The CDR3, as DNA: TGTTCCAGCAGACGGAGCACTGAAGCTTTCTTT. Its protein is CSSRRSTEAFF.

For the CDR3, the DNA is TGTGCCAGTTTACGTCCGGGGGCTAATGAAAAACTGTTTTTT. Its translation: CASLRPGANEKLFF. The chain recombines TRBV28 with TRBJ1-4; D possibly corresponds to TRBD1 (5 bases). CDR1 is MDHEN, CDR2 SYDVKM, per germline. The V gene lost 9 bases and the J gene lost 3 bases, with 14 bases spanning the gap. The CDR3 length is 14 residues.

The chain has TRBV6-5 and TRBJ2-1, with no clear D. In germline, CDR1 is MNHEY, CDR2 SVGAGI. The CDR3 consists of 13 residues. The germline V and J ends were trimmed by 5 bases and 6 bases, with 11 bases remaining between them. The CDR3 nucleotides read TGTGCCAGCAGTGGCAGCGACCGCAATGAGCAGTTCTTC. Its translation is CASSGSDRNEQFF.

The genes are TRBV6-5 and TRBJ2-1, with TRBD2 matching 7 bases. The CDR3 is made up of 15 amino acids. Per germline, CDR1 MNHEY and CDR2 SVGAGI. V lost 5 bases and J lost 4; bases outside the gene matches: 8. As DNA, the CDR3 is TGTGCCAGCAGTCCCGGGGAGGGGACTTACAATGAGCAGTTCTTC. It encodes CASSPGEGTYNEQFF.

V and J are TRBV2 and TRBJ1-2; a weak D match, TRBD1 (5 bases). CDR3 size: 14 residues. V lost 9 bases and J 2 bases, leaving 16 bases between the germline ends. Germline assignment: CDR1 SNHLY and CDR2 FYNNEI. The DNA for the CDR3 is TGTGCCAGGGAGACAGCACTTGGGAACTATGGCTACACCTTC. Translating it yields CARETALGNYGYTF.

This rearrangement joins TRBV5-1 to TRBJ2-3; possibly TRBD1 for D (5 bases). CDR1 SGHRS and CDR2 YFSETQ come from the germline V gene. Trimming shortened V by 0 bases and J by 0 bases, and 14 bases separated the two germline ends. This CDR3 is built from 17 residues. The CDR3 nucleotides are TGCGCCAGCAGCTTGGTCCGAGACAGTCCTAGCACAGATACGCAGTATTTT. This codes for CASSLVRDSPSTDTQYF.

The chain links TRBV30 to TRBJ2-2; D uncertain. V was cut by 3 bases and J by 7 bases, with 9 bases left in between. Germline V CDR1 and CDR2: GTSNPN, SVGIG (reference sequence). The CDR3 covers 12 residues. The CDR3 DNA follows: TGTGCCTGGAGCGACTCCTTCGGGGAGCTGTTTTTT. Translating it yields CAWSDSFGELFF.

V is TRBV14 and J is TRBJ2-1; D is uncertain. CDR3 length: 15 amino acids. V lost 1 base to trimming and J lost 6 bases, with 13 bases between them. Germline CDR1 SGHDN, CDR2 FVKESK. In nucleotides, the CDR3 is TGTGCCAGCAGCCAAGCCCGGTCGGGTCCCAATGAGCAGTTCTTC. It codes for CASSQARSGPNEQFF.

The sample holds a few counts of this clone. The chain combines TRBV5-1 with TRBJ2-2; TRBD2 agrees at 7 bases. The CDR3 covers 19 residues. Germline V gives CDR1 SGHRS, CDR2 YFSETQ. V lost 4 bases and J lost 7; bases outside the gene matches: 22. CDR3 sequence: CASSLPPIGGRAPGGELFF. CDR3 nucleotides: TGCGCCAGCAGCCTCCCCCCCATTGGGGGGAGGGCGCCCGGCGGGGAGCTGTTTTTT. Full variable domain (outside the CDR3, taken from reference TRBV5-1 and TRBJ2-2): KAGVTQTPRYLIKTRGQQVTLSCSPISGHRSVSWYQQTPGQGLQFLFEYFSETQRNKGNFPGRFSGRQFSNSRSEMNVSTLELGDSALYLCASSLPPIGGRAPGGELFFGEGSRLTVL.

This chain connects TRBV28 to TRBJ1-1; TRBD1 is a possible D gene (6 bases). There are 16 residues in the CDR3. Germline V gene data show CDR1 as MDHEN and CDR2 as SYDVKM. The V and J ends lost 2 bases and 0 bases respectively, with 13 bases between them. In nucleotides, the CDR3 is TGTGCCAGCAGTTTAAGTGTCAGGGACATGAACACTGAAGCTTTCTTT. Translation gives CASSLSVRDMNTEAFF.

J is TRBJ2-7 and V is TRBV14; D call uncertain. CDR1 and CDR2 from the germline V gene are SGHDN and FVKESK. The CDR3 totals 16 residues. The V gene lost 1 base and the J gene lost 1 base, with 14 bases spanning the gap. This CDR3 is CASSQVGQALSYEQYF. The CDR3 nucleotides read TGTGCCAGCAGCCAAGTAGGCCAGGCACTTTCCTACGAGCAGTACTTC.

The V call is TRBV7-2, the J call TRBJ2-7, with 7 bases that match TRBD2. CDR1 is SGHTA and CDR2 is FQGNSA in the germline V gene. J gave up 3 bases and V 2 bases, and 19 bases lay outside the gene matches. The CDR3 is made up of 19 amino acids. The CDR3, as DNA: TGTGCCAGCAGCTTAACCCCATTATTGGCTAGCGGAGAACACTACGAGCAGTACTTC. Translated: CASSLTPLLASGEHYEQYF.

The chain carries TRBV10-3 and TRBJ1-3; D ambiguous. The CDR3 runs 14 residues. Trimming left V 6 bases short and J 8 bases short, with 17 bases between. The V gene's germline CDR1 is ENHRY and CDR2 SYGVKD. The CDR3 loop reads CAIRRSDLADTIYF. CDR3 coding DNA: TGTGCCATCAGGAGGAGTGATCTCGCGGACACCATATATTTT.

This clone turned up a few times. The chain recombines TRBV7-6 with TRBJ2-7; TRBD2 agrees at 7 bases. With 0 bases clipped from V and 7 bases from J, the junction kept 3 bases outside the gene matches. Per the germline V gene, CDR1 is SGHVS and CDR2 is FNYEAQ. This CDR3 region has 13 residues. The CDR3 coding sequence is TGTGCCAGCAGCTTAGCAGCGGGACGTGAGCAGTACTTC. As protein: CASSLAAGREQYF.

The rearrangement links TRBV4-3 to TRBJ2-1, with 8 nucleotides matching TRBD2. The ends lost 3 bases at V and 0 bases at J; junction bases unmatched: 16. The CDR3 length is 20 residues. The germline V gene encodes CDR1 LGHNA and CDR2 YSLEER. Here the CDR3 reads CASSQPPGLGIPSSYNEQFF. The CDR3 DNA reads TGCGCCAGCAGCCAGCCACCGGGACTAGGGATTCCGAGCTCCTACAATGAGCAGTTCTTC.

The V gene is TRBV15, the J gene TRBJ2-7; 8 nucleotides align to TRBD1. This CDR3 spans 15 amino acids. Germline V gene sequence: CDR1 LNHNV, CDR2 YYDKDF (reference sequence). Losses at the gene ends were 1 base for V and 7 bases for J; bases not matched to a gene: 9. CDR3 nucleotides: TGTGCCACCAGCAGAGGGGGGCAGGGGGCGCGTGAGCAGTACTTC. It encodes CATSRGGQGAREQYF.

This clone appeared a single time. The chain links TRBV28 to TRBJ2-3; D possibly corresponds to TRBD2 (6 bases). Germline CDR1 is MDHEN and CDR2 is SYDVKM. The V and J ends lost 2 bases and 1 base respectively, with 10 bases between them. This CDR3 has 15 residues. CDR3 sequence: CASSLTGAGTDTQYF. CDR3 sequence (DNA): TGTGCCAGCAGTTTAACGGGAGCCGGCACAGATACGCAGTATTTT.

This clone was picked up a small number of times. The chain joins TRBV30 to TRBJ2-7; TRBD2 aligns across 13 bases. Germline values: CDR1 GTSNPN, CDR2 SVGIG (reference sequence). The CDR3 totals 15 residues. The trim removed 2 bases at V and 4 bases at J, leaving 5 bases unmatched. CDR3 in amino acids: CAWSHPGLAGYEQYF. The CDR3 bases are TGTGCCTGGAGTCACCCGGGACTAGCGGGATACGAGCAGTACTTC.